The entry below gives a single T cell receptor (beta chain) sequence along with its context. Its antigen is unknown. Germline CDR1 is MNHEY and CDR2 is SVGAGI. The ends were cut back, 2 bases at V and 2 bases at J, with 7 bases in the middle. This CDR3 has 13 residues. These data belong to a study of CD8 T cells in Susac syndrome. Study summary: Among the Susac syndrome patients sequenced, 5 or 6 had active disease and 8 or 9 were in remission. Patients with Susac syndrome were, at the time of blood collection, therapy-naive, maintained on corticosteroids, or maintained on intravenous immunoglobulin alone. General study results and limits: Within total CD8+ repertoires, approximately 16 Susac-specific public clones were found, and within CD8+ TEMRA repertoires, several.

Random hexamers were used to reverse transcribe an amount of about 0.5 to 1 ug RNA. The CDR3 of TCR beta was amplified by immunoSEQ multiplex PCR across 54 Vbeta and 13 Jbeta. One entry per CDR3 protein results from TCRdb running MiXCR on the immunoSEQ multiplex PCR reads. The sample includes approximately 80,000 distinct CDR3 sequences, approximately 94% of them seen just once. Material for sequencing was CD8+ T cells from PBMCs. The TCR sequence derives from a human donor with Susac syndrome. The genes are TRBV6-5 and TRBJ2-7; unclear D gene. The CDR3 sequence: CASSYTETYEQYF. The CDR3 nucleotides read TGTGCCAGCAGTTACACGGAAACCTACGAGCAGTACTTC.